This entry lists 24 T cell receptor beta chains sequenced from one sample in a study of CD8+ T cells in alopecia areata. Sequencing templates came from extracted RNA that was reverse transcribed into cDNA. The assay was immunoSEQ multiplex PCR, and TCRdb's table has in-frame clones only and misses some. The sample has around 160,000 clones; roughly 50% are singletons. Source material: CD4+ T cells sorted from blood. All receptors come from a human donor with alopecia areata.

In this sample, this clone turned up a few times. The rearrangement joins TRBV29-1 to TRBJ2-7; D is uncertain. V lost 4 bases to trimming and J lost 7 bases, with 14 bases between them. This CDR3 is built from 12 residues. CDR1 and CDR2 (germline): SQVTM, ANQGSEA. CDR3 residues: CSVGKTNTEQYF. The CDR3 DNA follows: TGCAGCGTTGGGAAGACGAACACGGAGCAGTACTTC.

A few counts support this clone. The gene calls are TRBV7-9 and TRBJ2-3; TRBD2 matches at 7 bases. V lost 4 bases, J lost 3 bases, and 13 bases stayed unmatched. Germline loops: CDR1 SEHNR, CDR2 FQNEAQ (reference sequence). The CDR3 covers 17 residues. The CDR3 DNA is TGTGCCAGCAGCTCCAGAGTATGGCGGGAGAGGACAGATACGCAGTATTTT. Protein: CASSSRVWRERTDTQYF.

The chain uses TRBV4-2 and TRBJ1-1, with D perhaps TRBD1 (5 bases). The CDR3 is 17 residues long. V lost 5 bases to trimming and J lost 1 base, with 20 bases between them. CDR1 and CDR2 from the germline V gene are LGHNA and YNFKEQ. CDR3 DNA: TGTGCCAGCAGCGTCGTGGGACGAGTCATTACGAACACTGAAGCTTTCTTT. This sequence encodes CASSVVGRVITNTEAFF.

The CDR3 spells CASSITGTRPYNEQFF. As DNA, the CDR3 is TGTGCCAGTAGTATCACCGGGACTAGGCCCTACAATGAGCAGTTCTTC. This chain uses TRBV19 with TRBJ2-1, with TRBD2 identical over 8 bases. V shed 3 bases, J shed 2 bases, and the junction held 6 bases outside the gene matches. This CDR3 is 16 amino acids long. CDR1 is LNHDA, CDR2 SQIVND, per germline (reference sequence).

The chain combines TRBV5-6 with TRBJ2-7; tentative D call: TRBD2 (5 bases). Germline V gene sequence: CDR1 SGHDT, CDR2 YYEEEE. CDR3 length equals 14 residues. V gave up 0 bases and J gave up 4 bases, with 11 bases separating them. DNA for the CDR3: TGTGCCAGCAGCTTGGGAGGGTGGCTGTACGAGCAGTACTTC. As protein: CASSLGGWLYEQYF.

V usage is TRBV7-9 and J usage is TRBJ2-7; the match to TRBD1 covers 7 bases. This CDR3 has 14 amino acids. Per the germline V gene, CDR1 is SEHNR and CDR2 is FQNEAQ (reference sequence). V shed 5 bases and J 6 bases; nucleotides not matched to a gene: 10. This CDR3 reads CASSPTGALTEQYF. Here the CDR3 DNA reads TGTGCCAGCAGCCCTACAGGGGCCCTGACCGAGCAGTACTTC.

This clone was detected a few times. Other nucleotide sequences in the sample specify the same CDR3. The chain uses TRBV19 and TRBJ2-6; D uncertain. Trimming removed 1 base at V and 2 bases at J, with 3 bases between. This CDR3 comprises 14 residues. CDR1 LNHDA and CDR2 SQIVND come from the germline V gene (reference sequence). This CDR3 is CASSIGAGANVLTF. The CDR3 nucleotides read TGTGCCAGTAGTATAGGGGCTGGGGCCAACGTCCTGACTTTC.

The rearrangement joins TRBV9 to TRBJ2-7, with 8 bases aligning to TRBD1. The CDR3 is 15 residues long. V shed 0 bases and J 7 bases; nucleotides not matched to a gene: 9. Germline loops: CDR1 SGDLS, CDR2 YYNGEE. The chain's CDR3 is CASSVGPGGSGEQYF. The CDR3 region has the DNA TGTGCCAGCAGCGTAGGTCCAGGGGGCTCGGGAGAGCAGTACTTC.

The CDR3 region is CASSSLEPTDTEAFF. CDR3 sequence (DNA): TGTGCCAGCAGTTCCCTGGAACCGACAGACACTGAAGCTTTCTTT. V usage is TRBV2 and J usage is TRBJ1-1, with a possible D match to TRBD1 (5 bases). CDR3 length: 15 residues. Germline V gives CDR1 SNHLY, CDR2 FYNNEI. V dropped 5 bases and J dropped 3 bases, with 16 bases sitting between them. Filled out from reference TRBV2 and TRBJ1-1, the complete variable domain reads EPEVTQTPSHQVTQMGQEVILRCVPISNHLYFYWYRQILGQKVEFLVSFYNNEISEKSEIFDDQFSVERPDGSNFTLKIRSTKLEDSAMYFCASSSLEPTDTEAFFGQGTRLTVV.

The J gene is TRBJ2-6, the V gene TRBV5-1, with D unclear. The germline CDR1 and CDR2 sequences are SGHRS and YFSETQ. The length of the CDR3 is 15 residues. V shed 0 bases and J shed 0 bases, with 4 bases lying between them. CDR3 amino acids: CASSLESSGANVLTF. The CDR3 coding sequence is TGCGCCAGCAGCTTGGAGAGCTCTGGGGCCAACGTCCTGACTTTC.

This clone has only a few counts. The V and J genes are TRBV28 and TRBJ2-2; D call uncertain. V shed 8 bases and J shed 6 bases, with 10 bases lying between them. This CDR3 comprises 12 residues. Germline-derived CDR1 and CDR2 are MDHEN and SYDVKM. CDR3 DNA: TGTGCCAGCTACACCGCGGCCGGGGAGCTGTTTTTT. Its protein is CASYTAAGELFF.

The rearrangement uses TRBV7-3 and TRBJ2-1, with D unresolved. This CDR3 region has 16 residues. CDR1 SGHTA and CDR2 FQGTGA come from the germline V gene. The V end lost 1 base, the J end lost 0 bases, and 10 bases lay between the germline ends. CDR3 sequence: CASSLMSLRSYNEQFF. CDR3 coding DNA: TGTGCCAGCAGCTTAATGTCCCTGCGCTCCTACAATGAGCAGTTCTTC.

The CDR3 loop is CASSNIISGRDRDRNQPQHF. The CDR3 nucleotides read TGTGCCAGCAGCAACATAATCTCCGGCCGGGACAGGGATCGCAATCAGCCCCAGCATTTT. The J gene is TRBJ1-5, the V gene TRBV28; 9 bases are a match to TRBD1. The trim removed 6 bases at V and 2 bases at J, leaving 20 bases unmatched. Looked up from germline, CDR1 is MDHEN and CDR2 is SYDVKM. This CDR3 spans 20 amino acids.

This clone has a handful of counts. The chain has TRBV29-1 and TRBJ2-3; D ambiguous. Deletions cut 4 bases from V and 2 bases from J, with 13 bases between. CDR1 is SQVTM and CDR2 is ANQGSEA in the germline V gene. This CDR3 is built from 14 residues. The CDR3 reads CSVGPGALTDTQYF. CDR3 in DNA: TGCAGCGTTGGCCCCGGAGCGCTCACAGATACGCAGTATTTT.

This rearrangement joins TRBV5-1 to TRBJ2-3; 8 bases agree with TRBD1. Germline V CDR1 and CDR2: SGHRS, YFSETQ. The V segment lost 7 bases and the J segment 0 bases; nucleotides outside the gene matches: 1. The CDR3 extends over 13 amino acids. The CDR3 bases are TGCGCCAGCTGGACAGGGAGCACAGATACGCAGTATTTT. It specifies CASWTGSTDTQYF.

V gene TRBV2 combines with J gene TRBJ2-7, with TRBD1 matching over 11 bases. V trimming: 7 bases; J trimming: 2 bases; junction bases outside the gene matches: 4. From germline, CDR1 is SNHLY and CDR2 FYNNEI. This CDR3 is 14 amino acids long. The DNA of the CDR3 is TGTGCCAGCAAAGGGGGACAGGGGGCCTACGAGCAGTACTTC. As protein: CASKGGQGAYEQYF.

This clone has just a few counts. The chain combines TRBV29-1 with TRBJ1-2; no reliable D call. Germline CDR1 SQVTM, CDR2 ANQGSEA. The CDR3 loop spans 13 amino acids. Trimming cost V 6 bases and J 9 bases, with 20 bases left between them. CDR3 in amino acids: CSVAHPRGASYTF. CDR3 in DNA: TGCAGCGTCGCCCACCCCCGCGGTGCGAGCTACACCTTC.

This chain joins TRBV14 and TRBJ2-1; D uncertain. This CDR3 spans 12 amino acids. The ends were cut back, 6 bases at V and 2 bases at J, with 5 bases in the middle. Germline V CDR1 and CDR2: SGHDN, FVKESK. The CDR3 DNA sequence: TGTGCCAGCAGGTCGCCCTACAATGAGCAGTTCTTC. Translation: CASRSPYNEQFF.

The chain has TRBV11-2 and TRBJ2-2, with 9 positions matching TRBD1. The CDR3 runs to 15 residues. Germline assignment: CDR1 SGHAT and CDR2 FQNNGV. Losses at the gene ends were 5 bases for V and 0 bases for J; bases not matched to a gene: 1. The CDR3 is CASSTGGANTGELFF. CDR3 coding DNA: TGTGCCAGCAGCACAGGGGGCGCGAACACCGGGGAGCTGTTTTTT. The full variable domain, completed using reference TRBV11-2 and TRBJ2-2, is EAGVAQSPRYKIIEKRQSVAFWCNPISGHATLYWYQQILGQGPKLLIQFQNNGVVDDSQLPKDRFSAERLKGVDSTLKIQPAKLEDSAVYLCASSTGGANTGELFFGEGSRLTVL.

The chain couples TRBV19 to TRBJ2-5; 7 bases map to TRBD1. The V segment lost 1 base and the J segment 7 bases; nucleotides outside the gene matches: 9. The CDR3 is 15 amino acids. CDR1 and CDR2 from the germline V gene are LNHDA and SQIVND (reference sequence). CDR3 sequence (DNA): TGTGCCAGTAGTATAGGTGGACAGGAGAAAGGGACCCAGTACTTC. Its translation is CASSIGGQEKGTQYF.

V usage is TRBV11-2 and J usage is TRBJ2-1, with 13 bases lining up with TRBD2. The CDR3 covers 17 residues. J lost 9 bases, V lost 5 bases, and 13 bases had no gene match. From germline, CDR1 is SGHAT and CDR2 FQNNGV. CDR3 in amino acids: CASSPRTSGSRFGEQFF. As DNA, the CDR3 is TGTGCCAGCAGCCCTAGGACTAGCGGGAGTAGATTTGGTGAGCAGTTCTTC.

The CDR3 DNA is TGTGCCAGCAGCTTAGCCACTAGCGGGGGAGAGACCCAGTACTTC. Protein: CASSLATSGGETQYF. The gene calls are TRBV7-9 and TRBJ2-5; the match to TRBD2 covers 11 bases. With 0 bases clipped from V and 4 bases from J, the junction kept 1 base outside the gene matches. Per germline, CDR1 SEHNR and CDR2 FQNEAQ (reference sequence). CDR3 length: 15 amino acids.

The chain uses TRBV29-1 and TRBJ2-3; no reliable D call. The germline V and J ends were trimmed by 6 bases and 0 bases, with 10 bases remaining between them. The germline CDR1 and CDR2 sequences are SQVTM and ANQGSEA. This CDR3 contains 13 residues. This CDR3 reads CSVRQYSTDTQYF. CDR3 coding DNA: TGCAGCGTACGACAATACAGCACAGATACGCAGTATTTT.

The table lists this clone with a count of one. The chain couples TRBV7-8 to TRBJ2-6, with 7 bases identical to TRBD1. The CDR3 totals 15 residues. Germline CDR1 SGHVS, CDR2 FQNEAQ. The ends lost 3 bases at V and 2 bases at J; junction bases unmatched: 1. CDR3 coding DNA: TGTGCCAGCAGCTTCAGGGGGACTGGGGCCAACGTCCTGACTTTC. Protein: CASSFRGTGANVLTF.